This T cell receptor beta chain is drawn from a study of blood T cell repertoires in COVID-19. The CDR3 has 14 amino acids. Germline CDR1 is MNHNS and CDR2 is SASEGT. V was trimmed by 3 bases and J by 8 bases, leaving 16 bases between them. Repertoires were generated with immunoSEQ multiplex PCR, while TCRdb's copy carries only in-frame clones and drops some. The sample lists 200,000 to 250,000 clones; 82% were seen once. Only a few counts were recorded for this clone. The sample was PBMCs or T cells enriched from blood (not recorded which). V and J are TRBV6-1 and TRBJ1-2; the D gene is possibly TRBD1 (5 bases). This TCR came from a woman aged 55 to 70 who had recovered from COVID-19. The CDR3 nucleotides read TGTGCCAGCAGTGATAGGGGAGGGAGGGAAGGCTACACCTTC. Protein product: CASSDRGGREGYTF.